This TCR beta chain emerged from a study of control samples from healthy donors and cancer patients. Only in-frame clones appear in the TCRdb table, and some are missing; sequencing was by immunoSEQ multiplex PCR. The table includes tens of thousands of clones, roughly 90% detected once. This CDR3 comprises 16 residues. Per germline, CDR1 SQVTM and CDR2 ANQGSEA. J was trimmed by 4 bases and V by 1 base; bases with no gene match: 9. This clonotype was obtained from a middle-aged man with colorectal cancer. The chain carries TRBV29-1 and TRBJ2-2; 7 bases match TRBD1. Sequencing was carried out using PBMCs. The DNA for the CDR3 is TGCAGCGTTGAAGTAAACAGGGGTTTCGGCACCGGGGAGCTGTTTTTT. Translating gives CSVEVNRGFGTGELFF.